These 8 T cell receptor beta chains came from one sample sequenced in a study of T-cell memory formation after mild COVID-19. TCRdb independently ran MiXCR on the 5' RACE reads; one entry per CDR3 protein. The data contain under 300,000 distinct CDR3 sequences, approximately 18% of them seen just once; the ten biggest clones take up roughly 23%. The sequenced material came from PBMCs or a T cell subset sorted from them (not recorded which). These receptors originate from a man aged 18 to 29 who had mild COVID-19 (a few samples of this study predate the infection). Cell type and time point are not known.

This rearrangement joins TRBV7-9 to TRBJ2-3; D uncertain. The V end was cut by 7 bases, the J end by 0 bases, with 17 bases between. CDR1 is SEHNR and CDR2 is FQNEAQ in the germline V gene (reference sequence). CDR3 size: 16 residues. CDR3 sequence reads: CASTPPRAESTDTQYF. For the CDR3, the DNA is TGTGCCAGCACCCCTCCCCGGGCAGAGAGCACAGATACGCAGTATTTT.

This clonotype occurred a few times. This chain joins TRBV10-3 and TRBJ2-7; 7 positions match TRBD2. V lost 11 bases, J lost 2 bases, and 9 bases stayed unmatched. Per the germline V gene, CDR1 is ENHRY and CDR2 is SYGVKD. The CDR3 is 13 residues long. The CDR3 loop reads CASRAGTTYEQYF. As DNA, the CDR3 is TGTGCCTCCAGGGCAGGGACTACCTACGAGCAGTACTTC.

The gene calls are TRBV21-1 and TRBJ2-7; no DNA check was done on the table's D call, TRBD1. TRBV21-1 is termed a pseudogene. This CDR3 comprises 20 residues. The CDR3 is CASSTFRLVKDRESSYEQYV. The CDR3 nucleotides read TGTGCCAGCAGTACGTTCCGTCTGGTGAAGGACCGGGAGAGCTCCTACGAGCAGTACGTC.

This clonotype was recorded many times. The V gene is TRBV7-2, the J gene TRBJ1-2; D perhaps matches TRBD1 (5 bases). Trimming removed 5 bases at V and 2 bases at J, with 9 bases between. CDR3 length equals 13 residues. Per the germline V gene, CDR1 is SGHTA and CDR2 is FQGNSA. The CDR3 is CASSPDKNYGYTF. The CDR3 DNA reads TGTGCCAGCAGCCCGGACAAGAACTATGGCTACACCTTC.

In its sample, this clonotype was seen a few times. The CDR3 loop reads CASRGDRRAFTEAFF. The CDR3 DNA reads TGTGCCAGCAGAGGGGACCGCCGAGCTTTTACCGAAGCTTTCTTT. The genes are TRBV6-5 and TRBJ1-1; TRBD1 is a possible D gene (5 bases). The ends were cut back, 6 bases at V and 8 bases at J, with 22 bases in the middle. The CDR3 contains 15 residues. Germline assignment: CDR1 MNHEY and CDR2 SVGAGI.

This clonotype was detected ten times or more. V is TRBV7-2 and J is TRBJ2-5; D could derive from TRBD1 or TRBD2 (6 bases each). Germline CDR1 reads SGHTA; CDR2 reads FQGNSA. The length of the CDR3 is 13 residues. The V end was cut by 6 bases, the J end by 1 base, with 9 bases between. The CDR3 DNA is TGTGCCAGCAGTAGGGGGGTCCAAGAGACCCAGTACTTC. Translation: CASSRGVQETQYF.

The J gene is TRBJ2-7, the V gene TRBV2; D remains ambiguous. Trimming took off 9 bases at V and 2 bases at J, with 14 bases between the two ends. CDR3 length: 13 residues. Germline loops: CDR1 SNHLY, CDR2 FYNNEI. CDR3 DNA: TGTGCCAGTATGGGCGCCAACGCCTACGAGCAGTACTTC. Translation gives CASMGANAYEQYF.

This clonotype was observed once. The chain combines TRBV27 with TRBJ2-6; D not resolved. CDR1 is MNHEY, CDR2 SMNVEV, per germline (reference sequence). This CDR3 contains 16 residues. The V end was cut by 6 bases, the J end by 4 bases, with 16 bases between. CDR3 coding DNA: TGTGCCAGCAGAGGGATGGGATCGAGAGGGGCCAACGTCCTGACTTTC. Translated, it gives CASRGMGSRGANVLTF.